This TCR beta chain was sequenced in a study of blood T cell repertoires in COVID-19. Study background: Italy, Spain and the United States were the sources of the convalescent and acute COVID-19 samples. Nucleic acid was either cDNA or gDNA, and it came from T cells, B-cell-depleted T cells, or PBMCs.

Original handling: The assay estimated nucleated cells by amplifying reference gene primers. Clones were sequenced by immunoSEQ multiplex PCR, and TCRdb holds only the in-frame ones, with some missing. V and J calls and clone size are those listed in that table; D and trimming were worked out from the DNA. The sample shows some 29,000 clones, 80% to 90% of them seen only once. Enrollment of patients from Seattle took place during active infection, with longitudinal follow-up. The CDR3 has 15 amino acids. CDR1 and CDR2 (germline): MNHNS, SASEGT. After removal of 0 bases from V and 9 bases from J, the junction contained 2 bases not matched to a gene.

Input material: peripheral blood. V gene TRBV6-1 combines with J gene TRBJ1-6, with 10 bases fitting TRBD1. This TCR derives from an elderly woman with COVID-19, enrolled during active disease. CDR3: CASSEAGQGISPLHF. The CDR3 DNA sequence: TGTGCCAGCAGTGAAGCGGGACAGGGGATTTCACCCCTCCACTTT.